This TCR beta chain was found in a study of spatial heterogeneity in lung cancer. Regarding the study as a whole: Intratumoral expanded alpha and beta TCR counts were found to track tumor mutation counts.

This clonotype was seen at least ten times. Its antigen is as yet unknown. V lost 1 base, J lost 3 bases, and 13 bases stayed unmatched. Germline CDR1 SGDLS, CDR2 YYNGEE. The CDR3 is 18 residues long. TCRdb passed the 5' RACE reads through MiXCR, listing each CDR3 protein once. This sample has 4,500 to 5,500 distinct CDR3 sequences; around 13% occur once, and the top ten carry over 9.5%. Time point denoted: sample taken at primary tumor resection. Sequenced here: lung tumor tissue, sampled at surgery. This TCR derives from a female donor with early-stage non-small cell lung cancer. The chain is built from TRBV9 and TRBJ2-7; 10 bases are shared with TRBD2. The DNA for the CDR3 is TGTGCCAGCAGCGTATTTAAAGCGGGAGGGGGTCCTTTCTACGAGCAGTACTTC. It codes for CASSVFKAGGGPFYEQYF.